Given below is one TCR beta chain in context. The target antigen is unknown. The record originates from a study of T cells after yellow fever vaccination. About the research overall: When fractions had low cell numbers, they were prepared with SMART-Seq v4 Ultra Low Input. Study-wide points: FACS-sorted repertoires might harbor abundant contaminating clonotypes from the bulk population. Post-booster repertoires again held most primary-vaccination clones (roughly 95% CD4, roughly 88% CD8).

UMIs and a universal primer site were added when TCR cDNA was made by 5'RACE template switching. From the 5' RACE reads, TCRdb called clonotypes with MiXCR, one entry per CDR3 protein. The table has about 170,000 distinct CDR3 sequences, approximately 10% seen once. From germline, CDR1 is SGDLS and CDR2 YYNGEE. The V end was cut by 5 bases, the J end by 5 bases, with 7 bases between. The length of the CDR3 is 11 residues. The V call is TRBV9, the J call TRBJ1-2, with TRBD1 as a possible D gene (5 bases). This clonotype was obtained from a man aged 18 to 29 who received the YFV17D yellow fever vaccine. The sample here was CD8+ T cells sorted from PBMCs, taken 15 days after the yellow fever booster vaccination. The CDR3 region has the DNA TGTGCCAGCAGTGCAGGGTATGGCTACACCTTC. It yields the protein CASSAGYGYTF. The whole variable domain, remainder taken from reference TRBV9 and TRBJ1-2, is DSGVTQTPKHLITATGQRVTLRCSPRSGDLSVYWYQQSLDQGLQFLIQYYNGEERAKGNILERFSAQQFPDLHSELNLSSLELGDSALYFCASSAGYGYTFGSGTRLTVV.